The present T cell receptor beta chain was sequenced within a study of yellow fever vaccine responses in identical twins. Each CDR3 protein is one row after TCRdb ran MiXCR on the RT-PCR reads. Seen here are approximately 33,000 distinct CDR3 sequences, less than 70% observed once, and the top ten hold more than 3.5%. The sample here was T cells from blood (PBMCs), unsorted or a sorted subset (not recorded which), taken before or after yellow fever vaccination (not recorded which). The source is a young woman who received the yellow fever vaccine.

CDR3 protein: CASGRDPNTEAFF. The CDR3 DNA reads TGTGCCAGCGGGCGGGACCCGAACACTGAAGCTTTCTTT. The chain couples TRBV9 to TRBJ1-1; possibly TRBD1 for D (5 bases). The CDR3 runs to 13 residues. Deletions cut 7 bases from V and 1 base from J, with 11 bases between. The germline V gene has CDR1 SGDLS and CDR2 YYNGEE.